These 18 T cell receptor beta chains came from one sample sequenced in a study of cytomegalovirus exposure and HLA in healthy donors. It was with 60 Vbeta and 13 Jbeta primers that the PCR ran. Method: immunoSEQ multiplex PCR; TCRdb's copy keeps in-frame clones and lacks some. The sample carries roughly 120,000 clones, about 8.5% recorded once. Sequencing was performed on PBMCs. The source is a man aged 40-49 years in good health and CMV-seronegative.

V gene TRBV5-1 combines with J gene TRBJ2-7, with 7 bases that match TRBD2. The CDR3 contains 12 residues. The V gene end was trimmed by 2 bases and the J gene end by 6 bases; junction bases not matched to a gene: 2. The germline CDR1 and CDR2 sequences are SGHRS and YFSETQ. This CDR3 reads CASSFTGGEQYF. Written as DNA, the CDR3 is TGCGCCAGCAGCTTCACGGGGGGCGAGCAGTACTTC. Variable domain in full (rest from reference TRBV5-1 and TRBJ2-7): KAGVTQTPRYLIKTRGQQVTLSCSPISGHRSVSWYQQTPGQGLQFLFEYFSETQRNKGNFPGRFSGRQFSNSRSEMNVSTLELGDSALYLCASSFTGGEQYFGPGTRLTVT.

In the case of this clone: This sample also contains other DNA sequences that code for the same CDR3. The V and J genes are TRBV5-6 and TRBJ1-2, with a weak D call TRBD1 (5 bases). The CDR3 is 15 amino acids. Deletions cut 4 bases from V and 4 bases from J, with 17 bases between. Looked up from germline, CDR1 is SGHDT and CDR2 is YYEEEE. The CDR3 DNA reads TGTGCCAGCAGCCCCTGGGACTGGAGTGCCTATGGCTACACCTTC. This codes for CASSPWDWSAYGYTF.

This clone appeared a few times. V usage is TRBV7-8 and J usage is TRBJ2-1, with 12 bases lining up with TRBD2. V shed 2 bases and J 4 bases; nucleotides not matched to a gene: 0. Looked up from germline, CDR1 is SGHVS and CDR2 is FQNEAQ. The CDR3 has 15 residues. In DNA, the CDR3 is TGTGCCAGCAGCTTAACTAGCGGGGGGTACAATGAGCAGTTCTTC. This translates into CASSLTSGGYNEQFF.

The V call is TRBV19, the J call TRBJ2-6; TRBD2 is a possible D gene (5 bases). The CDR3 loop spans 15 amino acids. Deletions cut 5 bases from V and 0 bases from J, with 8 bases between. From germline, CDR1 is LNHDA and CDR2 SQIVND (reference sequence). Here the CDR3 DNA reads TGTGCCAGTAGTTTAGGGAGCTCTGGGGCCAACGTCCTGACTTTC. Translated: CASSLGSSGANVLTF.

This clone has just one count. Relative to the germline gene, one junction end is altered; a read error may explain this. The V gene is TRBV7-2, the J gene TRBJ1-5; TRBD1 is a possible D gene (5 bases). Germline lookup yields CDR1 SGHTA and CDR2 FQGNSA. The CDR3 runs to 12 residues. CDR3 residues: CASSTPLGPQNF. As DNA, the CDR3 is TGTGCCAGCAGCACGCCCTTGGGGCCCCAGAATTTT.

This clone was counted a few times. The V call is TRBV5-1, the J call TRBJ2-1; TRBD1 might be the D (6 bases). CDR1 and CDR2 from the germline V gene are SGHRS and YFSETQ. Trimming stripped 2 bases from V and 8 bases from J, with 11 bases between. The CDR3 contains 13 residues. CDR3 protein: CASSLQGNYEQFF. CDR3 bases: TGCGCCAGCAGCTTACAGGGTAACTATGAGCAGTTCTTC.

The rearrangement links TRBV15 to TRBJ1-6; weak D call: TRBD1 (6 bases). The CDR3 has 14 amino acids. V was pared by 6 bases and J by 5 bases, with 11 bases between. Germline values: CDR1 LNHNV, CDR2 YYDKDF (reference sequence). CDR3 residues: CATSNRVDNSPLHF. DNA for the CDR3: TGTGCCACCAGTAACAGGGTCGATAATTCACCCCTCCACTTT.

This clone was seen more than once but under ten times. The J gene is TRBJ1-3, the V gene TRBV7-9, with TRBD1 matching 8 bases. The V and J ends lost 0 bases and 8 bases, in that order; junction bases with no gene match: 6. Germline loops: CDR1 SEHNR, CDR2 FQNEAQ (reference sequence). The CDR3 spans 15 residues. CDR3 sequence reads: CASSLASGQGDTIYF. CDR3 DNA: TGTGCCAGCAGCTTAGCCTCTGGACAGGGTGACACCATATATTTT.

The V and J genes are TRBV27 and TRBJ2-5; 11 nucleotides agree with TRBD2. The CDR3 spans 18 residues. The V gene end was trimmed by 0 bases and the J gene end by 1 base; junction bases not matched to a gene: 7. The V gene's germline CDR1 is MNHEY and CDR2 SMNVEV (reference sequence). The CDR3 region is CASSLSWELAGVQETQYF. The CDR3 bases are TGTGCCAGCAGTTTATCGTGGGAACTAGCGGGGGTCCAAGAGACCCAGTACTTC.

The chain carries TRBV7-3 and TRBJ2-2, with 10 bases identical to TRBD1. Germline V gives CDR1 SGHTA, CDR2 FQGTGA. Losses at the gene ends were 5 bases for V and 8 bases for J; bases not matched to a gene: 5. This CDR3 spans 14 amino acids. In nucleotides, the CDR3 is TGTGCCAGCAGCCCGACAGGGGGCGCGGGGGAGCTGTTTTTT. Protein sequence: CASSPTGGAGELFF.

This rearrangement joins TRBV7-2 to TRBJ2-5; 11 bases fit TRBD2. Germline V gene lookup returns CDR1 SGHTA and CDR2 FQGNSA. The CDR3 sequence is 16 residues long. Trimming took 2 bases from V and 0 from J; bases not matched to a gene: 2. The CDR3 loop is CASSLRLAGNQETQYF. DNA of the CDR3: TGTGCCAGCAGCTTAAGACTAGCGGGGAACCAAGAGACCCAGTACTTC.

This clone was picked up a small number of times. The V gene is TRBV27, the J gene TRBJ1-1, with 8 positions matching TRBD1. V lost 8 bases, J lost 6 bases, and 8 bases stayed unmatched. Germline V gene lookup returns CDR1 MNHEY and CDR2 SMNVEV (reference sequence). The CDR3 consists of 13 residues. CDR3 loop: CASRPLQGAEAFF. Written as DNA, the CDR3 is TGTGCCAGCCGACCCCTACAGGGGGCTGAAGCTTTCTTT.

The chain uses TRBV7-8 and TRBJ2-7; 7 positions agree with TRBD2. Germline trimming cut 5 bases from V and 3 bases from J; bases unmatched to any gene: 7. Looked up from germline, CDR1 is SGHVS and CDR2 is FQNEAQ. This CDR3 has 14 amino acids. The CDR3 nucleotides read TGTGCCAGCAGCCCGCGGCTAGCGGTCTACGAGCAGTACTTC. Residues: CASSPRLAVYEQYF.

This clone was seen only a few times. The chain has TRBV7-3 and TRBJ2-1, with a tentative D call TRBD2 (7 bases). CDR1 SGHTA and CDR2 FQGTGA come from the germline V gene. Trimming took 5 bases from V and 2 from J, leaving 16 bases between them. The CDR3 has 16 amino acids. The CDR3 coding sequence is TGTGCCAGCAGCCCCCGGATGCGGGGGCCCTACAATGAGCAGTTCTTC. It is translated as CASSPRMRGPYNEQFF.

The chain recombines TRBV19 with TRBJ2-3; D is uncertain. With 6 bases removed from V and 0 bases from J, the gap between germline ends came to 19 bases. CDR3 length: 17 residues. Germline V gene data show CDR1 as LNHDA and CDR2 as SQIVND (reference sequence). CDR3: CASRNYHVELSTDTQYF. The CDR3 region has the DNA TGTGCCAGTAGAAACTACCACGTGGAGCTCAGCACAGATACGCAGTATTTT.

A few counts support this clone. The V call is TRBV5-1, the J call TRBJ1-4, with D possibly TRBD1 on 5 matching bases. Trimming took off 5 bases at V and 5 bases at J, with 16 bases between the two ends. From germline, CDR1 is SGHRS and CDR2 YFSETQ. The CDR3 spans 15 residues. Here the CDR3 reads CASRSSGLLNEKLFF. The CDR3 bases are TGCGCCAGCAGGTCGTCGGGACTGTTAAATGAAAAACTGTTTTTT.

The CDR3 sequence: CASRADSYEQYF. CDR3 sequence (DNA): TGTGCCAGCAGGGCGGACAGCTACGAGCAGTACTTC. The V call is TRBV2, the J call TRBJ2-7, with D possibly matching TRBD1 (6 bases). The germline V gene has CDR1 SNHLY and CDR2 FYNNEI. V lost 6 bases to trimming and J lost 3 bases, with 9 bases between them. The CDR3 totals 12 residues.

In this sample, this clone turned up a few times. The chain carries TRBV7-9 and TRBJ1-5, with no clear D. This CDR3 is built from 15 residues. CDR1 and CDR2 (germline): SEHNR, FQNEAQ (reference sequence). V dropped 5 bases and J dropped 2 bases, with 13 bases sitting between them. The CDR3: CASSPEAKGNQPQHF. The CDR3 DNA follows: TGTGCCAGCAGCCCGGAGGCCAAGGGCAATCAGCCCCAGCATTTT.